Presented here are 26 T cell receptor beta chains from one specimen sequenced in a study of blood T cell repertoires in COVID-19. Some clones are missing from TCRdb's copy, which holds only in-frame ones; the method was immunoSEQ multiplex PCR. Among 40,000 or so clones listed, roughly 83% were seen once. The sample comprised peripheral blood. Receptor source: a human donor with acute or convalescent COVID-19. The donor label of this sample is uncertain.

V and J are TRBV27 and TRBJ1-5; maybe TRBD1 (6 bases). The CDR3 covers 15 residues. The V end was cut by 1 base, the J end by 7 bases, with 14 bases between. CDR1 is MNHEY, CDR2 SMNVEV, per germline (reference sequence). CDR3: CASSLFGMGAQPQHF. Here the CDR3 DNA reads TGTGCCAGCAGTTTATTTGGGATGGGGGCGCAGCCCCAGCATTTT.

The genes are TRBV21-1 and TRBJ2-7; no DNA check was done on the table's D call, TRBD2. TRBV21-1 counts as a pseudogene. This CDR3 contains 15 residues. The CDR3 is CASSYSGSGSYEQYF. CDR3 in DNA: TGTGCCAGCAGCTACAGCGGGAGTGGCTCCTACGAGCAGTACTTC.

This clone has just one count. The rearrangement joins TRBV29-1 to TRBJ1-2; a weak D match, TRBD1 (5 bases). The V gene lost 7 bases and the J gene lost 8 bases, with 14 bases spanning the gap. Germline V gives CDR1 SQVTM, CDR2 ANQGSEA. This CDR3 contains 11 residues. The CDR3 protein is CSAARGEGYTF. CDR3 bases: TGCAGCGCGGCCCGGGGGGAGGGCTACACCTTC.

The V gene is TRBV10-3, the J gene TRBJ1-5; tentative D call: TRBD1 (6 bases). Germline CDR1 is ENHRY and CDR2 is SYGVKD. The CDR3 contains 12 residues. Trimming pared 10 bases from V and 3 bases from J, leaving 10 bases between. The CDR3 reads CATRQDNQPQHF. The CDR3 bases are TGTGCCACCAGACAGGACAATCAGCCCCAGCATTTT.

The chain couples TRBV19 to TRBJ2-3; TRBD2 matches at 10 bases. Looked up from germline, CDR1 is LNHDA and CDR2 is SQIVND (reference sequence). V lost 3 bases and J lost 6; bases outside the gene matches: 9. The CDR3 spans 16 residues. The CDR3 sequence: CASSMISGGAMDTQYF. In nucleotides, the CDR3 is TGTGCCAGTAGTATGATAAGCGGGGGGGCCATGGATACGCAGTATTTT. Filled out from reference TRBV19 and TRBJ2-3, the complete variable domain reads DGGITQSPKYLFRKEGQNVTLSCEQNLNHDAMYWYRQDPGQGLRLIYYSQIVNDFQKGDIAEGYSVSREKKESFPLTVTSAQKNPTAFYLCASSMISGGAMDTQYFGPGTRLTVL.

The chain recombines TRBV28 with TRBJ2-3; 9 bases line up with TRBD2. V was pared by 1 base and J by 2 bases, with 4 bases of the junction left unmatched. Per the germline V gene, CDR1 is MDHEN and CDR2 is SYDVKM. There are 16 residues in the CDR3. The CDR3 sequence: CASSLSLAGLTDTQYF. The CDR3 coding sequence is TGTGCCAGCAGTTTATCGCTAGCGGGGCTCACAGATACGCAGTATTTT.

This chain uses TRBV15 with TRBJ2-2; perhaps TRBD1 as D (6 bases). Germline lookup yields CDR1 LNHNV and CDR2 YYDKDF (reference sequence). V lost 1 base to trimming and J lost 4 bases, with 10 bases between them. CDR3 length equals 15 residues. The CDR3 here is CATSRAGVSTGELFF. The CDR3 region has the DNA TGTGCCACCAGCAGAGCAGGGGTTAGCACCGGGGAGCTGTTTTTT.

This sequence joins TRBV28 and TRBJ2-3; 7 nucleotides line up with TRBD2. The V gene end was trimmed by 10 bases and the J gene end by 6 bases; junction bases not matched to a gene: 7. Germline CDR1 and CDR2: MDHEN and SYDVKM. This CDR3 has 12 amino acids. DNA for the CDR3: TGTGCCACCGGAGGGGAGGGGGATACGCAGTATTTT. This codes for CATGGEGDTQYF.

The CDR3 nucleotides are TGCGCCAGCAGCCCTTATTCCGGACTAGCGGGGCGGGGGCAGTACTTC. Translating gives CASSPYSGLAGRGQYF. The chain recombines TRBV5-1 with TRBJ2-7; 12 positions agree with TRBD2. The length of the CDR3 is 16 residues. Looked up from germline, CDR1 is SGHRS and CDR2 is YFSETQ. The V and J ends lost 4 bases and 9 bases, in that order; junction bases with no gene match: 14. Complete variable domain (other parts from reference TRBV5-1 and TRBJ2-7): KAGVTQTPRYLIKTRGQQVTLSCSPISGHRSVSWYQQTPGQGLQFLFEYFSETQRNKGNFPGRFSGRQFSNSRSEMNVSTLELGDSALYLCASSPYSGLAGRGQYFGPGTRLTVT.

The chain carries TRBV19 and TRBJ2-1; 7 nucleotides line up with TRBD1. This CDR3 is built from 18 residues. Germline CDR1 is LNHDA and CDR2 is SQIVND (reference sequence). V dropped 5 bases and J dropped 4; count of bases not matched to a gene: 17. The CDR3 spells CASSLHLMVQGLYNEQFF. The CDR3 DNA follows: TGTGCCAGTAGTCTTCACCTCATGGTACAGGGGTTATACAATGAGCAGTTCTTC.

This CDR3 reads CASSYSDRGAQPQHF. In nucleotides, the CDR3 is TGTGCCAGCAGTTACTCGGACAGGGGGGCTCAGCCCCAGCATTTT. This rearrangement joins TRBV6-2 or TRBV6-3 to TRBJ1-5; 10 bases are a match to TRBD1. This CDR3 contains 15 residues. V lost 0 bases and J lost 6; bases outside the gene matches: 2. Germline V CDR1 and CDR2: MNHEY, SVGEGT.

The genes are TRBV6-5 and TRBJ2-1; 7 positions match TRBD1. V was clipped by 4 bases and J by 7 bases; unmatched bases: 13. In germline, CDR1 is MNHEY, CDR2 SVGAGI. The CDR3 consists of 16 residues. This chain's CDR3 is CASSSTPGQRINEQFF. For the CDR3, the DNA is TGTGCCAGCAGTTCCACCCCGGGACAGAGGATAAATGAGCAGTTCTTC.

The rearrangement links TRBV12-3 or TRBV12-4 to TRBJ1-4; the D gene is possibly TRBD1 (6 bases). The CDR3 spans 13 residues. With 3 bases removed from V and 5 bases from J, the gap between germline ends came to 7 bases. In nucleotides, the CDR3 is TGTGCCAGCAGTTTGACAGGAAATGAAAAACTGTTTTTT. This encodes CASSLTGNEKLFF.

The rearrangement uses TRBV7-9 and TRBJ1-1; D is uncertain. CDR1 is SEHNR, CDR2 FQNEAQ, per germline (reference sequence). V dropped 3 bases and J dropped 5 bases, with 7 bases sitting between them. The CDR3 has 12 residues. In nucleotides, the CDR3 is TGTGCCAGCAGCTTCGGGAGAACTGAAGCTTTCTTT. Translated, it gives CASSFGRTEAFF.

V gene TRBV20-1 combines with J gene TRBJ2-1; 10 positions match TRBD2. This CDR3 has 15 residues. V gave up 3 bases and J gave up 8 bases; unmatched junction bases: 10. Germline assignment: CDR1 DFQATT and CDR2 SNEGSKA (reference sequence). CDR3 bases: TGCAGTGCTAGTATCAGAGCGGGGGGGTTTGATGAGCAGTTCTTC. It translates to CSASIRAGGFDEQFF.

The V and J genes are TRBV5-4 and TRBJ2-7; 8 positions match TRBD1. The CDR3 contains 15 residues. The V segment lost 4 bases and the J segment 6 bases; nucleotides outside the gene matches: 12. Germline V gene sequence: CDR1 SGHNT, CDR2 YYREEE (reference sequence). CDR3 region: CASSEKQGVIREQYF. CDR3 in DNA: TGTGCCAGCAGCGAAAAACAGGGGGTAATACGCGAGCAGTACTTC.

This rearrangement joins TRBV5-1 to TRBJ1-1; 10 bases map to TRBD1. There are 15 residues in the CDR3. J was trimmed by 6 bases and V by 4 bases; bases with no gene match: 9. Germline V gene data show CDR1 as SGHRS and CDR2 as YFSETQ. CDR3 bases: TGCGCCAGCAGCCCCGTCGGACAGGGGGGACCTGAAGCTTTCTTT. Protein product: CASSPVGQGGPEAFF.

A few counts support this clone. The V call is TRBV19, the J call TRBJ1-3, with TRBD1 matching 7 bases. V was pared by 10 bases and J by 2 bases, with 8 bases of the junction left unmatched. The CDR3 runs to 14 residues. Looked up from germline, CDR1 is LNHDA and CDR2 is SQIVND (reference sequence). The CDR3 spells CATLRTGTGNTIYF. The CDR3 coding sequence is TGTGCCACCCTCCGGACAGGAACTGGAAACACCATATATTTT.

The CDR3 region is CASSESPSGSSYEQYF. The CDR3 DNA sequence: TGCGCCAGCAGTGAATCCCCCAGCGGGAGCTCCTACGAGCAGTACTTC. The chain has TRBV10-2 and TRBJ2-7; 8 nucleotides align to TRBD2. Trimming at V came to 3 bases and at J to 0 bases, leaving 7 bases not matched to a gene. There are 16 residues in the CDR3. Germline loops: CDR1 WSHSY, CDR2 SAAADI.

The chain couples TRBV15 to TRBJ2-7, with 15 nucleotides matching TRBD2. CDR3 size: 16 residues. The ends lost 1 base at V and 4 bases at J; junction bases unmatched: 2. CDR1 and CDR2 (germline): LNHNV, YYDKDF (reference sequence). The DNA for the CDR3 is TGTGCCACCAGCAGAGGGACTAGCGGGAGGGCTTACGAGCAGTACTTC. Protein product: CATSRGTSGRAYEQYF.

This sequence joins TRBV28 and TRBJ2-7; maybe TRBD1 (5 bases). V dropped 7 bases and J dropped 2 bases, with 9 bases sitting between them. The CDR3 is 12 residues long. The germline gives CDR1 MDHEN, CDR2 SYDVKM. Written as DNA, the CDR3 is TGTGCCAGCACCAAGACAGCCTACGAGCAGTACTTC. Translating gives CASTKTAYEQYF.

This chain connects TRBV7-8 to TRBJ2-2; D gene uncertain. The V and J ends lost 5 bases and 2 bases respectively, with 9 bases between them. Germline CDR1 reads SGHVS; CDR2 reads FQNEAQ. CDR3 length equals 14 residues. The CDR3 sequence: CASSGHRNTGELFF. The CDR3, as DNA: TGTGCCAGCAGCGGTCACAGAAACACCGGGGAGCTGTTTTTT.

The rearrangement joins TRBV19 to TRBJ2-7, with TRBD1 identical over 7 bases. Germline lookup yields CDR1 LNHDA and CDR2 SQIVND (reference sequence). The CDR3 sequence is 13 residues long. The J segment lost 3 bases and the V segment lost 8 bases, leaving 7 bases of the junction unmatched. CDR3 amino acids: CASSTRTGYEQYF. CDR3 nucleotides: TGTGCCAGTTCAACTAGGACAGGCTACGAGCAGTACTTC.

This clone has just a few counts. The rearrangement uses TRBV19 and TRBJ2-6; the D gene is possibly TRBD1 (5 bases). This CDR3 contains 16 residues. Germline CDR1 LNHDA, CDR2 SQIVND (reference sequence). V lost 7 bases, J lost 0 bases, and 13 bases lay in between. CDR3 in amino acids: CASTTGTNSGANVLTF. The CDR3 DNA reads TGTGCCAGTACAACAGGCACAAACTCTGGGGCCAACGTCCTGACTTTC.

This clone was seen repeatedly, ten times or more. V usage is TRBV6-1 and J usage is TRBJ2-7; 8 bases map to TRBD2. V lost 3 bases to trimming and J lost 0 bases; unmatched junction nucleotides: 4. Per the germline V gene, CDR1 is MNHNS and CDR2 is SASEGT. This CDR3 contains 15 residues. CDR3 coding DNA: TGTGCCAGCAGTGACGGACTAGCTGGCTCCTACGAGCAGTACTTC. Its protein is CASSDGLAGSYEQYF.

The chain employs TRBV27 and TRBJ1-2, with TRBD1 matching over 9 bases. The CDR3 contains 15 residues. Germline CDR1 reads MNHEY; CDR2 reads SMNVEV (reference sequence). Trimming took 4 bases from V and 8 from J; bases not matched to a gene: 11. The DNA for the CDR3 is TGTGCCAGCAGTTATCTGGGACAGGGTGAGGAGGGCTACACCTTC. This translates into CASSYLGQGEEGYTF.